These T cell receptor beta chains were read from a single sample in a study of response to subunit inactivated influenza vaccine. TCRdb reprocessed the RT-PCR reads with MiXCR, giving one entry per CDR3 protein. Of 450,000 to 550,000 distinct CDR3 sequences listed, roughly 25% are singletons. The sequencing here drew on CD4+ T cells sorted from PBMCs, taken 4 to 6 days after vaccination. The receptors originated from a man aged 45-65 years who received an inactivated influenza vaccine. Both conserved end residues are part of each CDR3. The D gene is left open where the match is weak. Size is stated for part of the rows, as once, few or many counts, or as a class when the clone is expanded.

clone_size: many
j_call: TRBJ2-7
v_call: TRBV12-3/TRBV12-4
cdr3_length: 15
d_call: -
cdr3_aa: CASSPTPQTSYEQYF

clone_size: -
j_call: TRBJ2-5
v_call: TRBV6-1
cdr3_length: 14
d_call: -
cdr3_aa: CASSEEIGVKTQYF

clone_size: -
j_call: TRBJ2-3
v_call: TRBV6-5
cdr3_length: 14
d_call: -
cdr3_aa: CASSYEASTDTQYF

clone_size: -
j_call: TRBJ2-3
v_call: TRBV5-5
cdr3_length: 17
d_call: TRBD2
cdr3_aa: CASSFAGLAGETDTQYF

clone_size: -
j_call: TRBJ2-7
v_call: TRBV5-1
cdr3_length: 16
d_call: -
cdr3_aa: CASSLAGNLLSYEQYF

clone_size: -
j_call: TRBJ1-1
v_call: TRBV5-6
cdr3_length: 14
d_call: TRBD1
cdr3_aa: CASSYRGQGTEAFF

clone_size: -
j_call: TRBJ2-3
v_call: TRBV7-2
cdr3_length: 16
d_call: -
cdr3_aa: CASSLVTLDTTDTQYF

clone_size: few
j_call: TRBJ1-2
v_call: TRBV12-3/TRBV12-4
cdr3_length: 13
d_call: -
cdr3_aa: CASSLARATGYTF

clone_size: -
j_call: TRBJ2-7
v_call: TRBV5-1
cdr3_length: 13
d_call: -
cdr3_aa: CASSLPAAYEQYF

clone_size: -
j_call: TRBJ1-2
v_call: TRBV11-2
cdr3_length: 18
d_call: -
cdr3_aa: CASSGRGLQIDSPNGYTF

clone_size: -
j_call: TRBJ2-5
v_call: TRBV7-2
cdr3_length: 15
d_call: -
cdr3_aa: CASSLPRTVNFTQYF

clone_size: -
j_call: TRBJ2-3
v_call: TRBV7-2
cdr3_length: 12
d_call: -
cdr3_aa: CASSPGMDTQYF